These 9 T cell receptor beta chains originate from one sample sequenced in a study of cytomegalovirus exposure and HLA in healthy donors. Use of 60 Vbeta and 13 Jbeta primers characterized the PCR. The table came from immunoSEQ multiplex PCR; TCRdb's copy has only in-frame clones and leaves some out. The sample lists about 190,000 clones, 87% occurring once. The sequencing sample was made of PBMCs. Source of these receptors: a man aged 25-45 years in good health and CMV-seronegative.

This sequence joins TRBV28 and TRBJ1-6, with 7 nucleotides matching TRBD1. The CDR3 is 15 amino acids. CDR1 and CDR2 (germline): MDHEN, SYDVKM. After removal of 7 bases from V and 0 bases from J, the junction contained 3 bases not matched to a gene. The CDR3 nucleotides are TGTGCCAGCACGGGACAGAGCTCCTATAATTCACCCCTCCACTTT. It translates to CASTGQSSYNSPLHF. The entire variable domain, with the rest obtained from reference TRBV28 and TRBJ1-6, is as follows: DVKVTQSSRYLVKRTGEKVFLECVQDMDHENMFWYRQDPGLGLRLIYFSYDVKMKEKGDIPEGYSVSREKKERFSLILESASTNQTSMYLCASTGQSSYNSPLHFGNGTRLTVT.

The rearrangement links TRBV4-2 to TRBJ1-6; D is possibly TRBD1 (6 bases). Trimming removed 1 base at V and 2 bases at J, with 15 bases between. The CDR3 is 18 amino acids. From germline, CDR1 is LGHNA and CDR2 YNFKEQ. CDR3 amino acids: CASSQAAGQTTYNSPLHF. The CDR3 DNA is TGTGCCAGCAGCCAAGCCGCCGGACAGACAACCTATAATTCACCCCTCCACTTT.

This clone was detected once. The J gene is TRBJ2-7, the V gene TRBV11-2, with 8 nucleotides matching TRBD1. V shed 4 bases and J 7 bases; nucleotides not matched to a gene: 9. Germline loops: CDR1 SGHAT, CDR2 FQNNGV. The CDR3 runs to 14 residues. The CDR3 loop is CASSSGGGIGEQYF. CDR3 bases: TGTGCCAGCAGCTCAGGGGGCGGGATCGGGGAGCAGTACTTC.

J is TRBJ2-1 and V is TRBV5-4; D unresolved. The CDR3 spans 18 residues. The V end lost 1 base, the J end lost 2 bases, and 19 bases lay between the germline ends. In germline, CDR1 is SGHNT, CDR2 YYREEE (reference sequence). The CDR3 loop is CASSLITLTHLTYNEQFF. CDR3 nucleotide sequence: TGTGCCAGCAGCTTGATTACCCTAACTCACCTTACCTACAATGAGCAGTTCTTC. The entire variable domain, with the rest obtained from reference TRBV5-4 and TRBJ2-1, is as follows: ETGVTQSPTHLIKTRGQQVTLRCSSQSGHNTVSWYQQALGQGPQFIFQYYREEENGRGNFPPRFSGLQFPNYSSELNVNALELDDSALYLCASSLITLTHLTYNEQFFGPGTRLTVL.

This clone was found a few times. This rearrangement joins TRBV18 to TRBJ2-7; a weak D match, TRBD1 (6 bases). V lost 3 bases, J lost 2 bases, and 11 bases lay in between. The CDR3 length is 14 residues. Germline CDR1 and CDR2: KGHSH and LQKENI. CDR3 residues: CASSPLDRPYEQYF. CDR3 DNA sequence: TGTGCCAGCTCACCTTTGGACAGACCCTACGAGCAGTACTTC.

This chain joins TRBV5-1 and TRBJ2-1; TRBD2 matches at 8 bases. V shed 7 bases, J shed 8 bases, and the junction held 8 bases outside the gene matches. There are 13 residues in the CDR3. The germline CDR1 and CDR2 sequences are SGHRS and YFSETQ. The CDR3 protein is CASGPGTRYEQFF. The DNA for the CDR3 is TGCGCCAGCGGACCCGGGACTAGGTATGAGCAGTTCTTC.

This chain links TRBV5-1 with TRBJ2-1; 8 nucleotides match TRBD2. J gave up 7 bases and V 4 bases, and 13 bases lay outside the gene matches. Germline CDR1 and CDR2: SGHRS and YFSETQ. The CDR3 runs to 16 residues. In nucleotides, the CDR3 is TGCGCCAGCAGCCCCCCCGCGGGGGGCGCAGGGAATGAGCAGTTCTTC. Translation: CASSPPAGGAGNEQFF.

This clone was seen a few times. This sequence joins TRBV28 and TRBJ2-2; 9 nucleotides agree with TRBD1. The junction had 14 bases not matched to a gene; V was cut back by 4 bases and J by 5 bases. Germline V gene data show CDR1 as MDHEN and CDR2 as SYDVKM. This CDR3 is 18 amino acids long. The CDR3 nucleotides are TGTGCCAGCAGTTCTTCCTACACAGGGGGCGCGGGGACCGGGGAGCTGTTTTTT. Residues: CASSSSYTGGAGTGELFF. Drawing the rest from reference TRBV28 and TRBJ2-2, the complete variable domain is DVKVTQSSRYLVKRTGEKVFLECVQDMDHENMFWYRQDPGLGLRLIYFSYDVKMKEKGDIPEGYSVSREKKERFSLILESASTNQTSMYLCASSSSYTGGAGTGELFFGEGSRLTVL.

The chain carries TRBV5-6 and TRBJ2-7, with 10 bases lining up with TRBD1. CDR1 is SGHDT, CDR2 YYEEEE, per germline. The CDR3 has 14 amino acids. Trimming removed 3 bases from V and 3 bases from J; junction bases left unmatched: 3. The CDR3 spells CASSSGTGVYEQYF. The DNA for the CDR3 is TGTGCCAGCAGCTCCGGGACAGGGGTCTACGAGCAGTACTTC.